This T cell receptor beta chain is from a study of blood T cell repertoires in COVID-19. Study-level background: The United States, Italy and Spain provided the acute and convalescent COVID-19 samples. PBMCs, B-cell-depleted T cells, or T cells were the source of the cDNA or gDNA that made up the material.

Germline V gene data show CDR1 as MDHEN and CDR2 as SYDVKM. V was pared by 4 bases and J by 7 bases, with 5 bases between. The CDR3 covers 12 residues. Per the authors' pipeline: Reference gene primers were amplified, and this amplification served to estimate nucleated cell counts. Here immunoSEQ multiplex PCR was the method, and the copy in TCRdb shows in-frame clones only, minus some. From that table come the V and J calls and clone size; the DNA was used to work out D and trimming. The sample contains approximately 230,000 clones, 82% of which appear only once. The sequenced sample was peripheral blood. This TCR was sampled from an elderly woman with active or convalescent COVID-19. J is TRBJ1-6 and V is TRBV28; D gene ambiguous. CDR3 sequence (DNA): TGTGCCAGCAGTTCCGGGAATTCACCCCTCCACTTT. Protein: CASSSGNSPLHF. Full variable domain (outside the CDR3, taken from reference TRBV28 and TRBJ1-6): DVKVTQSSRYLVKRTGEKVFLECVQDMDHENMFWYRQDPGLGLRLIYFSYDVKMKEKGDIPEGYSVSREKKERFSLILESASTNQTSMYLCASSSGNSPLHFGNGTRLTVT.